This T cell receptor (beta chain) is from a study of shared clonotypes between healthy human individuals. The V end lost 4 bases, the J end lost 5 bases, and 11 bases lay between the germline ends. Per the germline V gene, CDR1 is MNHEY and CDR2 is SMNVEV (reference sequence). The CDR3 totals 13 residues. Produced via immunoSEQ multiplex PCR; TCRdb's table is partial and in-frame only. The sample has over 400,000 clones; around four fifths are singletons. The chain combines TRBV27 with TRBJ1-2; D remains unclear. This TCR derives from a middle-aged woman in good health. Some clones in this sample may be carry-over from other donors' samples. Source material: PBMCs. The chain's CDR3 is CASSYSSDYGYTF. The CDR3 nucleotides are TGTGCCAGCAGTTACAGCTCAGATTATGGCTACACCTTC.